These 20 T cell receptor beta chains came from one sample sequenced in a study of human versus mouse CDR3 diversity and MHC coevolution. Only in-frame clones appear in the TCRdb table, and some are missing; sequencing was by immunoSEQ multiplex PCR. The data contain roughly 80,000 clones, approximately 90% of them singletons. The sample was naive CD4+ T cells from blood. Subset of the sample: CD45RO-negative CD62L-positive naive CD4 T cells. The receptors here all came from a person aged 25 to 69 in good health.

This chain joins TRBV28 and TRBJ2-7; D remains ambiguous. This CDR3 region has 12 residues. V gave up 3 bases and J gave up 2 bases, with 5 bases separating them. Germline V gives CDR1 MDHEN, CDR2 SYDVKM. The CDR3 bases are TGTGCCAGCAGTTTGGTAGCCTACGAGCAGTACTTC. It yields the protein CASSLVAYEQYF.

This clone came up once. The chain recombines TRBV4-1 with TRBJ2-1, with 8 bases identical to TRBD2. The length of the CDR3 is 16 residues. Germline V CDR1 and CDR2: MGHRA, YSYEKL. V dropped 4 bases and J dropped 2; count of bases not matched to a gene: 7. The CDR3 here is CASSRLGLVPYNEQFF. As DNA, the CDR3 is TGCGCCAGCAGCCGGTTGGGACTAGTGCCCTACAATGAGCAGTTCTTC.

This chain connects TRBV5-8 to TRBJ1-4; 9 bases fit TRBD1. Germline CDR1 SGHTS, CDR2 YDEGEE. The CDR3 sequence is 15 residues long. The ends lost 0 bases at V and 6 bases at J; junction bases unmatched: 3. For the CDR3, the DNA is TGTGCCAGCAGCTTGGCGGGGACAGGGCATGAAAAACTGTTTTTT. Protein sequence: CASSLAGTGHEKLFF.

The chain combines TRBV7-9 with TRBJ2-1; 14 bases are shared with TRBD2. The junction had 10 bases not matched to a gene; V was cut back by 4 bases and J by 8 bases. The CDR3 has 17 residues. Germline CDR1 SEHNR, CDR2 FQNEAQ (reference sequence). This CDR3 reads CASSSRGTSGSVDEQFF. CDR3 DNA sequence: TGTGCCAGCAGCTCCCGGGGGACTAGCGGGAGCGTCGATGAGCAGTTCTTC.

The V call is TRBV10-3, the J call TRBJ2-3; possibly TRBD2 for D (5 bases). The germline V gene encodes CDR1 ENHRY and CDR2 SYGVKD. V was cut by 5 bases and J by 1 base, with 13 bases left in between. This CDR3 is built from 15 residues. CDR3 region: CAISKGRTRTDTQYF. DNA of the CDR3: TGTGCCATCAGTAAGGGTAGGACTCGCACAGATACGCAGTATTTT.

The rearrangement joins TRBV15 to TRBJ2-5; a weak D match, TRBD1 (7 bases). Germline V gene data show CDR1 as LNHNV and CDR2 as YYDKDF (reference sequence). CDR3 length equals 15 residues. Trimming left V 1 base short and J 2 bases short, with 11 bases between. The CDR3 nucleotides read TGTGCCACCAGCAGAGGCGGGACAGTACAAGAGACCCAGTACTTC. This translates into CATSRGGTVQETQYF.

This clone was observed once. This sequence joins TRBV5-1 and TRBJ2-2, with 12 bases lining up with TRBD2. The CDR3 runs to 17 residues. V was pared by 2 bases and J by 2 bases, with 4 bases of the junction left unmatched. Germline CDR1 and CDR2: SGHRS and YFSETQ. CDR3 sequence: CASSLTSGGPNTGELFF. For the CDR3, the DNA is TGCGCCAGCAGCTTAACTAGCGGGGGGCCAAACACCGGGGAGCTGTTTTTT.

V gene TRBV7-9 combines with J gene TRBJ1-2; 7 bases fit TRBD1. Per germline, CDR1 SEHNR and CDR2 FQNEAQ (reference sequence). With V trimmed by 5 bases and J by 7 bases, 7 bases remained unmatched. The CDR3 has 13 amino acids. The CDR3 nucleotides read TGTGCCAGCAGCAGCGGACAGGAGTCTGGCTACACCTTC. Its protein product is CASSSGQESGYTF.

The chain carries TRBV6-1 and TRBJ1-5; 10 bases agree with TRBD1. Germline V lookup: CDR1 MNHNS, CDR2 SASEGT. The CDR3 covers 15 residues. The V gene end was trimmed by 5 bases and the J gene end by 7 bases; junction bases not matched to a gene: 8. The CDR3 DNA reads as TGTGCCAGCAGTTTCGGACAGGGGGAAGGACAGCCCCAGCATTTT. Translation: CASSFGQGEGQPQHF.

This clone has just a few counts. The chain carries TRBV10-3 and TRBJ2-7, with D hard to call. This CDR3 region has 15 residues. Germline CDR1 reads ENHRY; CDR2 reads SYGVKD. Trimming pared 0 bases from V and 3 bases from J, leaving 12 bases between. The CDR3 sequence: CAISESRLVSYEQYF. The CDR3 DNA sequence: TGTGCCATCAGTGAGTCACGGCTAGTTAGCTACGAGCAGTACTTC.

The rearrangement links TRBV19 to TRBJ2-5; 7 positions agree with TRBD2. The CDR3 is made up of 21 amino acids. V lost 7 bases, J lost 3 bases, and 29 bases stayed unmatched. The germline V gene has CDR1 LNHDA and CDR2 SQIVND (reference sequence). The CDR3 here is CASIHRFGLVALRERKETQYF. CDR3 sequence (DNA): TGTGCCAGTATACACCGGTTCGGACTAGTCGCCCTCCGGGAGAGAAAAGAGACCCAGTACTTC.

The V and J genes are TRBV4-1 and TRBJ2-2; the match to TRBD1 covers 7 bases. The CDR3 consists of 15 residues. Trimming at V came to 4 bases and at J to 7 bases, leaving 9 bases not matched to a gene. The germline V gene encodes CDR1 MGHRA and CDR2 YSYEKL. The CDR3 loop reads CASSLRDREGGELFF. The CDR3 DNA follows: TGCGCCAGCAGCCTCCGGGACAGAGAGGGCGGGGAGCTGTTTTTT.

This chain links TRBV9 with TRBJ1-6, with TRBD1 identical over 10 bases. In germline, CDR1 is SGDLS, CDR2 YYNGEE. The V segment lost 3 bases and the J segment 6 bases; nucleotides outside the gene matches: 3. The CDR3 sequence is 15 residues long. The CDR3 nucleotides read TGTGCCAGCAGCGACCGGACAGGGGGTAATTCACCCCTCCACTTT. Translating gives CASSDRTGGNSPLHF. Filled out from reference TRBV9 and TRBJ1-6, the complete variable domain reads DSGVTQTPKHLITATGQRVTLRCSPRSGDLSVYWYQQSLDQGLQFLIQYYNGEERAKGNILERFSAQQFPDLHSELNLSSLELGDSALYFCASSDRTGGNSPLHFGNGTRLTVT.

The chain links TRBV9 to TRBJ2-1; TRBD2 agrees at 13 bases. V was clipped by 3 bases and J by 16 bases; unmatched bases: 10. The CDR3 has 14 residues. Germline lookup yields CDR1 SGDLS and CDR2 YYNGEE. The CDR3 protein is CASSAGEGLAGSFF. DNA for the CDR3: TGTGCCAGCAGCGCGGGGGAGGGACTAGCGGGGTCCTTCTTC.

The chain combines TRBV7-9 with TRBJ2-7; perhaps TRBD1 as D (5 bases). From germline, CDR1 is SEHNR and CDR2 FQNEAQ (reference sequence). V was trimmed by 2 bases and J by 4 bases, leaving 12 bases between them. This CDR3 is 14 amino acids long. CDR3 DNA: TGTGCCAGCAGCTTAAAAAGGGGCGGTTACGAGCAGTACTTC. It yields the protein CASSLKRGGYEQYF.

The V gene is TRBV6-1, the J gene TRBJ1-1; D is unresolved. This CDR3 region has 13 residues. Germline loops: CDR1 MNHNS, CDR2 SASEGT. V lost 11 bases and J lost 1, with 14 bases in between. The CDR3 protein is CAGRTAENTEAFF. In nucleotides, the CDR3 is TGTGCCGGACGGACTGCGGAGAACACTGAAGCTTTCTTT.

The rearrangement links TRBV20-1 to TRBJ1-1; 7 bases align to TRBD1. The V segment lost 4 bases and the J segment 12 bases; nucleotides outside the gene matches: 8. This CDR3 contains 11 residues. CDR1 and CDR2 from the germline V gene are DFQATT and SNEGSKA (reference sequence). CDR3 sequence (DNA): TGCAGTGCTAACCCGGGACAGCGAACTTTCTTT. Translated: CSANPGQRTFF.

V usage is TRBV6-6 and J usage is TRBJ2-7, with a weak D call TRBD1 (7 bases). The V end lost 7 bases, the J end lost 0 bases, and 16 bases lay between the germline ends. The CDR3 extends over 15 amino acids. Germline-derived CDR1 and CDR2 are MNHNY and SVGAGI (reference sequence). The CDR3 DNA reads TGTGCCAGCATTCCTGGAGGGGGCAGCTCCTACGAGCAGTACTTC. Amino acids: CASIPGGGSSYEQYF.

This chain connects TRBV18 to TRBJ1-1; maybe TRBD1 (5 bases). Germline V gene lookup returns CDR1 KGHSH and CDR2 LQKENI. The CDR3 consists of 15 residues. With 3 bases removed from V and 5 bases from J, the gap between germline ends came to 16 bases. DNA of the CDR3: TGTGCCAGCTCACCGTTGGGGGGATTAGGAACTGAAGCTTTCTTT. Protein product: CASSPLGGLGTEAFF. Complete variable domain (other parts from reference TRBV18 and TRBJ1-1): NAGVMQNPRHLVRRRGQEARLRCSPMKGHSHVYWYRQLPEEGLKFMVYLQKENIIDESGMPKERFSAEFPKEGPSILRIQQVVRGDSAAYFCASSPLGGLGTEAFFGQGTRLTVV.

The DNA for the CDR3 is TGTGCCAGCAGGGACAGGGCAAATCAGCCCCAGCATTTT. It translates to CASRDRANQPQHF. The chain joins TRBV6-1 to TRBJ1-5; 8 bases are shared with TRBD1. Trimming cost V 6 bases and J 4 bases; bases outside gene matches: 2. Germline V lookup: CDR1 MNHNS, CDR2 SASEGT. This CDR3 spans 13 amino acids.